A selection of T cell receptor beta chains follows, all from one sample in a study of cytomegalovirus exposure and HLA in healthy donors. The repertoire was sequenced with immunoSEQ multiplex PCR; TCRdb's copy has only in-frame clones and lacks some. The sample shows under 200,000 clones, approximately 96% of them seen only once. Sequenced sample: PBMCs. The receptors derive from a woman aged 18 to 35 in good health and CMV-seronegative. Both conserved end residues are part of each CDR3. D genes are given only for firm matches. For some rows the clone size is stated as once, few or many, or as a class when expanded; others skip it.

V gene	J gene	D gene	clone size	CDR3 DNA	CDR3 protein
TRBV5-4	TRBJ1-1	.	.	TGTGCCAGCACCCCCGAACAGGGAAGGAACACTGAAGCTTTCTTT	CASTPEQGRNTEAFF
TRBV6-5	TRBJ1-2	.	.	TGTGCCAGCAGTTCAGGACAGATAGCTAACTATGGCTACACCTTC	CASSSGQIANYGYTF
TRBV7-9	TRBJ2-1	.	.	TGTGCCAGCAGCTCAGGTGTGGGGAGAATTAACAATGAGCAGTTCTTC	CASSSGVGRINNEQFF
TRBV7-8	TRBJ2-6	TRBD1	.	TGTGCCAGCAGCTTAGGGCGGGACAGGGGGCCCGGGGCCAACGTCCTGACTTTC	CASSLGRDRGPGANVLTF
TRBV2	TRBJ2-5	TRBD2	.	TGTGCCAGAGCACGCAGACAAAGCGGGGGTTATCAAGAGACCCAGTACTTC	CARARRQSGGYQETQYF
TRBV4-2	TRBJ2-1	TRBD2	.	TGTGCCAGCAGCCAAGCTCCACTAGCGGGGGGGCTTATCAGTGAGCAGTTCTTC	CASSQAPLAGGLISEQFF
TRBV7-2	TRBJ2-1	.	once	TGTGCCAGCAGCTTAACGGAGAATGAGCAGTTCTTC	CASSLTENEQFF
TRBV4-3	TRBJ1-1	.	.	TGCGCCAGCAGCAAACCAGGGACTGAAGCTTTCTTT	CASSKPGTEAFF
TRBV20-1	TRBJ2-3	.	.	TGCAGTGCCCTCAGGGGAGATACGCAGTATTTT	CSALRGDTQYF
TRBV2	TRBJ1-5	TRBD1	.	TGTGCCAGCACTCAAGGGAGGGTACTGGGACAGGGGGATCCTAATCAGCCCCAGCATTTT	CASTQGRVLGQGDPNQPQHF
TRBV5-1	TRBJ2-2	.	.	TGCGCCAGCAGCTTGAGGGGGGGCGACACCGGGGAGCTGTTTTTT	CASSLRGGDTGELFF
TRBV6-5	TRBJ1-1	TRBD1	.	TGTGCCAGCAGGTACAGGGGTGAAGCTTTCTTT	CASRYRGEAFF
TRBV4-2	TRBJ1-1	TRBD1	.	TGTGCCAGCAGCCAAGCCTCGGGACAGGGACCCACTGAAGCTTTCTTT	CASSQASGQGPTEAFF
TRBV19	TRBJ2-5	.	.	TGTGCCAGTAGTATAGCGGAGGGGACGGAGACCCAGTACTTC	CASSIAEGTETQYF
TRBV4-2	TRBJ1-1	TRBD1	once	TGTGCCAGCAGCCAAGGGTCCGACAGGGGAGGGACTGAAGCTTTCTTT	CASSQGSDRGGTEAFF
TRBV9	TRBJ2-3	TRBD2	.	TGTGCCAGCAGCCAACCCCTAGCGGGGGGAACAGATACGCAGTATTTT	CASSQPLAGGTDTQYF
TRBV9	TRBJ2-1	TRBD2	.	TGTGCCAGCAGCGCAAGCGGGGACCCCTACAATGAGCAGTTCTTC	CASSASGDPYNEQFF
TRBV7-8	TRBJ1-3	.	.	TGTGCCAGCAGCCCAGGCTCCTCTGGAAACACCATATATTTT	CASSPGSSGNTIYF
TRBV9	TRBJ2-5	TRBD2	.	TGTGCCAGCAGCCCCTCGATGGGACTAGCGTCTCCATGGGCCCAGTACTTC	CASSPSMGLASPWAQYF
TRBV2	TRBJ2-7	TRBD1	.	TGTGCCAGCAGTACCGACAGGGGCGACGAGCAGTACTTC	CASSTDRGDEQYF
TRBV14	TRBJ2-7	.	once	TGTGCCAGCAGCCAAGCTGGCGGAATCGAGCAGTACTTC	CASSQAGGIEQYF
TRBV27	TRBJ2-1	TRBD2	.	TGTGCCAGCAGTTTATCCCACCCCGGGGGGATTTACAATGAGCAGTTCTTC	CASSLSHPGGIYNEQFF
TRBV6-5	TRBJ1-2	TRBD1	.	TGTGCCAGCAGCCCCGACAGGGGTAGCCTCGGCTACACCTTC	CASSPDRGSLGYTF
TRBV14	TRBJ1-1	TRBD1	.	TGTGCCAGCAGCCGCCAAGACAGGGGGCTCACTGAAGCTTTCTTT	CASSRQDRGLTEAFF
TRBV21-1	TRBJ2-7	.	.	TGTGCCAGCAGCGCTACAGGGTGGTCACTCTCCTACGAGCAGTACTTC	CASSATGWSLSYEQYF
TRBV2	TRBJ1-6	.	.	TGTGCCAGCAGTGTACAGGGAACAGATAATTCACCCCTCCACTTT	CASSVQGTDNSPLHF
TRBV4-2	TRBJ2-7	.	.	TGTGCCAGCAGCCAAGCCGGAGACGAGCAGTACTTC	CASSQAGDEQYF
TRBV12-5	TRBJ2-7	.	.	TGTGCTAGTCCCCTAGATCCCTACGAGCAGTACTTC	CASPLDPYEQYF
TRBV6-6	TRBJ2-7	TRBD2	.	TGTGCCAGCATCGCGGGGGGCAGTACCCACGAGCAGTACTTC	CASIAGGSTHEQYF
TRBV6-5	TRBJ2-5	.	.	TGTGCCAGCAGTTACAGGGCGGGGGCTCAAGAGACCCAGTACTTC	CASSYRAGAQETQYF
TRBV7-2	TRBJ1-4	.	.	TGTGCCAGCAGCGATCAGCCTCAGGGAAGTGAAGAAAAACTGTTTTTT	CASSDQPQGSEEKLFF
TRBV15	TRBJ2-7	TRBD1	.	TGTGCCACCAGCAGAGGGACAGGAAGCTCCTACGAGCAGTACTTC	CATSRGTGSSYEQYF
TRBV12-5	TRBJ2-5	.	.	TGTGCTAGTGGTTTGGACCGGACAGGAGGGGGGACCCAGTACTTC	CASGLDRTGGGTQYF
TRBV11-2	TRBJ1-2	TRBD1	.	TGTGCCAGCAGCCTCGGACAGGGCGAGGCTGGCTACACCTTC	CASSLGQGEAGYTF
TRBV28	TRBJ2-2	.	.	TGTGCCAGCAGCCCTGGTGGCGGGGGCACCTCCACCGGGGAGCTGTTTTTT	CASSPGGGGTSTGELFF
TRBV5-1	TRBJ2-5	.	.	TGCGCCAGCAGCTTGAGGGGGGAGGGTGAGACCCAGTACTTC	CASSLRGEGETQYF
TRBV2	TRBJ1-4	TRBD1	.	TGTGCCAGCACCCGGGACAGGGATGAAAAACTGTTTTTT	CASTRDRDEKLFF
TRBV4-1	TRBJ2-5	.	.	TGCGCCAGCAGCCAAGCTTCCACCGGGACACCCGAGGAGACCCAGTACTTC	CASSQASTGTPEETQYF
TRBV7-2	TRBJ2-7	TRBD1	once	TGTGCCAGCAGCACGGACAGGGGGCACTACGAGCAGTACTTC	CASSTDRGHYEQYF
TRBV7-2	TRBJ2-7	.	.	TGTGCCAGCAGCTTAGCTTTGTCAGACAGCGACTCCTACGAGCAGTACTTC	CASSLALSDSDSYEQYF
TRBV4-1	TRBJ1-5	.	.	TGCGCCAGCAGCCAAGAACCGGCAGGGTATCAGCCCCAGCATTTT	CASSQEPAGYQPQHF
TRBV7-2	TRBJ2-7	TRBD1	.	TGTGCCAGCAGCCCAGCAAAGGGGGCCTCCTACGAGCAGTACTTC	CASSPAKGASYEQYF